A selection of T cell receptor beta chains follows, all from one sample in a study of neurological immune-mediated disorders. TCRdb used MiXCR to reprocess the 5' RACE reads, holding one entry per CDR3 protein. Here the sample spans 35,000 or so distinct CDR3 sequences, 13% to 15% being singletons. The sequenced sample consisted of PBMCs. The source is a woman between 45 and 65 years old with HTLV-1-associated myelopathy (HAM/TSP). The CDR3 runs from the conserved cysteine through the conserved F or W. A D gene is named only where the DNA matches it firmly. For some rows the clone size is stated as once, few or many, or as a class when expanded; others skip it.

size	D	V	J	CDR3	DNA
-	-	TRBV4-2	TRBJ2-7	CASSQEGQGLSYEQYF	TGTGCCAGCAGCCAAGAGGGCCAGGGCCTCTCCTACGAGCAGTACTTC
-	-	TRBV7-9	TRBJ2-3	CASSLQGQADTQYF	TGTGCCAGCAGCTTACAGGGCCAGGCAGATACGCAGTATTTT
many	-	TRBV9	TRBJ2-3	CASSVAGDMTDTQYF	TGTGCCAGCAGCGTAGCGGGGGACATGACAGATACGCAGTATTTT
many	-	TRBV15	TRBJ2-1	CATSSLTGTEQFF	TGTGCCACCAGCAGTCTCACCGGGACCGAGCAGTTCTTC
many	-	TRBV9	TRBJ1-5	CASSADSNQPQHF	TGTGCCAGCAGCGCTGATAGCAATCAGCCCCAGCATTTT
many	-	TRBV5-1	TRBJ1-1	CASRIDTGTNTEAFF	TGCGCCAGCAGGATTGATACCGGGACGAACACTGAAGCTTTCTTT
-	-	TRBV3-1	TRBJ2-5	CTSRFGAVRQETQYF	TGTACCAGCAGATTCGGCGCGGTCAGACAAGAGACCCAGTACTTC
-	-	TRBV5-8	TRBJ2-5	CASRVKGGRGETQYF	TGTGCCAGCAGGGTTAAGGGGGGCCGGGGAGAGACCCAGTACTTC
many	TRBD1	TRBV7-6	TRBJ2-7	CASSPQAGGAGYEQYF	TGTGCCAGCAGCCCCCAGGCAGGGGGCGCAGGGTACGAGCAGTACTTC
-	TRBD1	TRBV7-8	TRBJ2-7	CASSLTGVYEQYF	TGTGCCAGCAGCTTAACAGGGGTCTACGAGCAGTACTTC
-	TRBD1	TRBV18	TRBJ2-7	CASSPQGVLYEQYF	TGTGCCAGCTCACCTCAGGGGGTCCTCTACGAGCAGTACTTC